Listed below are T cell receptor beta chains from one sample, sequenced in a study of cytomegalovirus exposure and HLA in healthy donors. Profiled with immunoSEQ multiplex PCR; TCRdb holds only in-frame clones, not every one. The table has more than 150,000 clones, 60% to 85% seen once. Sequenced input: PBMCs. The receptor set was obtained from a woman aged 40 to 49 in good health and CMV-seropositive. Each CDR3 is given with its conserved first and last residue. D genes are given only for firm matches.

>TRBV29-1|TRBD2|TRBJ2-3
TGCAGCGTTGAAGATCTACTAGCGGGGGGCACAGATACGCAGTATTTT
CSVEDLLAGGTDTQYF
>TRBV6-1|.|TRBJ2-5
TGTGCCAGCAGGATTAGCGGACAAGAGACCCAGTACTTC
CASRISGQETQYF
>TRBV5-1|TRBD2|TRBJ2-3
TGCGCCAGCAGCCACCGGACTAGCGGGTACACAGATACGCAGTATTTT
CASSHRTSGYTDTQYF
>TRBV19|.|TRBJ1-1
TGTGCCAGTAGTATTAACGGACAGAGGAACACTGAAGCTTTCTTT
CASSINGQRNTEAFF
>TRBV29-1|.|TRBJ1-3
TGCAGCGCACAATACGGGGGGATTGGCCTCTCTGGAAACACCATATATTTT
CSAQYGGIGLSGNTIYF
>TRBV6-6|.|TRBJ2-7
TGTGCCAGCAGTTACTCAGGAGGCGAGCAGTACTTC
CASSYSGGEQYF
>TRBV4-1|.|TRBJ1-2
TGCGCCAGCAGCCCTCCATCTGGGAGCGGCTATGGCTACACCTTC
CASSPPSGSGYGYTF
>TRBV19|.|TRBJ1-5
TGTGCCAGTAGTATCCTCTCAGGAGAGCGGAATCAGCCCCAGCATTTT
CASSILSGERNQPQHF
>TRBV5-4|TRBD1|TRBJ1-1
TGTGCCAGCAGCCGCGGGGACAGGCCGTTCGGCACTGAAGCTTTCTTT
CASSRGDRPFGTEAFF
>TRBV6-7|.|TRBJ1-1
TGTGCCAGCAGGATTACTGGGGGAGGGACTGAAGCTTTCTTT
CASRITGGGTEAFF
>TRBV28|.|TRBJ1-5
TGTGCCAGCAGTTCAGGGCATGGGGGCAATCAGCCCCAGCATTTT
CASSSGHGGNQPQHF
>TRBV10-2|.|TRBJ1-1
TGCGCCAGCAGACAGGGCACTGAAGCTTTCTTT
CASRQGTEAFF